What follows are 18 T cell receptor beta chains derived from one specimen sequenced in a study of Graves' ophthalmopathy and Graves' hyperthyroidism. The study amplified TCR beta CDR3 regions using RNA transcripts. Second-round multiplex PCR came after a first-round RT-PCR that employed HTBI primers. TCRdb independently ran MiXCR on the multiplex PCR reads; one entry per CDR3 protein. The sample yields 450,000 or so distinct CDR3 sequences, about an eighth seen once. The sample comprised blood. These receptors all come from a woman in her 30s with Graves' ophthalmopathy.

The table lists this clonotype with many counts. The rearrangement joins TRBV7-9 to TRBJ1-2, with TRBD1 matching 8 bases. The germline gives CDR1 SEHNR, CDR2 FQNEAQ (reference sequence). The CDR3 covers 13 residues. Trimming removed 5 bases from V and 5 bases from J; junction bases left unmatched: 4. In DNA form, the CDR3 reads TGTGCCAGCAGCCCGACAGGGGAGTATGGCTACACCTTC. This encodes CASSPTGEYGYTF.

Worth noting for this clonotype: A much larger clone is a single base away; this may be a read error. V usage is TRBV11-3 and J usage is TRBJ1-1; 7 nucleotides line up with TRBD1. CDR1 SGHNT and CDR2 YENEEA come from the germline V gene. The CDR3 spans 14 residues. CDR3 region: CVSSFDRVYTEAFF. The CDR3 bases are TGTGTCAGCAGCTTTGACAGGGTATACACTGAAGCTTTCTTT.

The chain links TRBV30 to TRBJ1-2; weak D call: TRBD1 (6 bases). Trimming cost V 1 base and J 7 bases, with 16 bases left between them. Germline V gene data show CDR1 as GTSNPN and CDR2 as SVGIG (reference sequence). There are 14 residues in the CDR3. The DNA for the CDR3 is TGTGCCTGGAGTGATGCCGGGGGGGCGCGTGGCTACACCTTC. Its translation is CAWSDAGGARGYTF.

V gene TRBV6-5 combines with J gene TRBJ1-2, with D perhaps TRBD1 (5 bases). Germline assignment: CDR1 MNHEY and CDR2 SVGAGI. Trimming removed 2 bases at V and 0 bases at J, with 13 bases between. This CDR3 is 16 amino acids long. The CDR3: CASSYAGTGANYGYTF. In DNA, the CDR3 is TGTGCCAGCAGTTACGCCGGGACCGGCGCTAACTATGGCTACACCTTC.

This clonotype was seen ten or more times. The chain is built from TRBV6-1 and TRBJ2-3; the D is unclear. With 5 bases removed from V and 3 bases from J, the gap between germline ends came to 6 bases. The CDR3 totals 12 residues. CDR1 is MNHNS, CDR2 SASEGT, per germline. This CDR3 is CASSISTDTQYF. CDR3 coding DNA: TGTGCCAGCAGTATAAGTACAGATACGCAGTATTTT.

This clonotype was recorded many times. The chain has TRBV13 and TRBJ2-7; D unresolved. Germline CDR1 and CDR2: PRHDT and FYEKMQ (reference sequence). V shed 8 bases and J shed 2 bases, with 10 bases lying between them. CDR3 length equals 12 residues. The CDR3 loop reads CASSKGTYEQYF. The CDR3 DNA reads as TGTGCCAGCTCTAAAGGTACCTACGAGCAGTACTTC.

This clonotype was seen many times. The V gene is TRBV27, the J gene TRBJ2-1, with D unresolved. Trimming left V 5 bases short and J 6 bases short, with 23 bases between. Per germline, CDR1 MNHEY and CDR2 SMNVEV (reference sequence). This CDR3 has 17 amino acids. CDR3 coding DNA: TGTGCCAGCAGTAAAATCCCGGGCCCTGGTTCTCCCAATGAGCAGTTCTTC. Its protein product is CASSKIPGPGSPNEQFF.

This clonotype came up many times. The junction differs from germline at one of its ends, possibly a read error. The chain carries TRBV6-5 and TRBJ2-3; 9 nucleotides agree with TRBD2. The CDR3 length is 16 residues. The V gene's germline CDR1 is MNHEY and CDR2 SVGAGI. The CDR3, as DNA: TGTGCCAGCAGGTACTCCGGAGCGGGGGGAACAGATACGCAGTATTTT. Amino acids: CASRYSGAGGTDTQYF.

This clonotype has ten or more counts. The CDR3 nucleotides are TGCAGCGTTGGAGAGGTGGTTGAGTGGAACACTGAAGCTTTCTTT. Translating it yields CSVGEVVEWNTEAFF. The chain carries TRBV29-1 and TRBJ1-1; D remains ambiguous. The CDR3 spans 15 residues. CDR1 is SQVTM, CDR2 ANQGSEA, per germline. The V and J ends lost 4 bases and 1 base respectively, with 16 bases between them.

This clonotype was recorded at least ten times. The chain recombines TRBV7-2 with TRBJ1-3; D not resolved. V lost 5 bases and J 3 bases, leaving 14 bases between the germline ends. This CDR3 has 15 amino acids. Germline CDR1 SGHTA, CDR2 FQGNSA. CDR3 region: CASSPRTGYGNTIYF. The CDR3 nucleotides are TGTGCCAGCAGCCCTAGGACCGGGTATGGAAACACCATATATTTT.

Ten or more counts support this clonotype. This chain links TRBV5-1 with TRBJ2-6; 8 bases line up with TRBD1. This CDR3 is 16 amino acids long. The V segment lost 0 bases and the J segment 4 bases; nucleotides outside the gene matches: 3. In germline, CDR1 is SGHRS, CDR2 YFSETQ. The CDR3 DNA reads as TGCGCCAGCAGCTTGGGACAGGGGCTCGGGGCCAACGTCCTGACTTTC. The encoded protein is CASSLGQGLGANVLTF.

This clonotype was counted at least ten times. This chain joins TRBV7-2 and TRBJ2-1; no definite D call. Germline V CDR1 and CDR2: SGHTA, FQGNSA. Trimming took off 2 bases at V and 8 bases at J, with 7 bases between the two ends. The CDR3 is made up of 12 amino acids. The CDR3 spells CASSLRLDEQFF. The CDR3 DNA reads as TGTGCCAGCAGCTTACGGCTTGATGAGCAGTTCTTC.

There are many counts of this clonotype. This chain uses TRBV29-1 with TRBJ2-7; TRBD2 matches at 9 bases. The V and J ends lost 5 bases and 7 bases, in that order; junction bases with no gene match: 9. The CDR3 sequence is 13 residues long. Germline V lookup: CDR1 SQVTM, CDR2 ANQGSEA. The CDR3 loop is CSVRTSAPNEQYF. CDR3 sequence (DNA): TGCAGCGTTCGGACTAGCGCGCCAAATGAGCAGTACTTC.

The table lists this clonotype with many counts. This sequence joins TRBV3-1 and TRBJ2-5, with D unresolved. The CDR3 is made up of 14 amino acids. The germline V gene encodes CDR1 LGHDT and CDR2 YNNKEL (reference sequence). The V and J ends lost 0 bases and 5 bases respectively, with 10 bases between them. CDR3 region: CASSQDFTEETQYF. The CDR3 DNA reads TGTGCCAGCAGCCAAGATTTTACTGAGGAGACCCAGTACTTC.

This clonotype was detected many times. The rearrangement uses TRBV14 and TRBJ2-5; TRBD2 is a possible D gene (6 bases). Trimming took off 4 bases at V and 4 bases at J, with 19 bases between the two ends. The germline V gene encodes CDR1 SGHDN and CDR2 FVKESK. The CDR3 is 16 residues long. CDR3 protein: CASSPLTAGTGETQYF. The DNA of the CDR3 is TGTGCCAGCAGCCCCCTTACAGCGGGCACTGGAGAGACCCAGTACTTC.

The chain uses TRBV14 and TRBJ2-7; 10 positions match TRBD2. This CDR3 is built from 17 residues. Germline V CDR1 and CDR2: SGHDN, FVKESK. With V trimmed by 0 bases and J by 2 bases, 7 bases remained unmatched. The CDR3 DNA reads as TGTGCCAGCAGCCAAGAGGCTAGCGGGAGTATCCCCTACGAGCAGTACTTC. Amino acids: CASSQEASGSIPYEQYF.

This clonotype has a count of ten or more. J is TRBJ1-2 and V is TRBV6-1; 7 positions agree with TRBD1. J lost 4 bases, V lost 6 bases, and 11 bases had no gene match. Germline V gene lookup returns CDR1 MNHNS and CDR2 SASEGT. The CDR3 has 15 amino acids. The CDR3 DNA sequence: TGTGCCAGCAGCCCGTCCGGACAGGCGTTCTATGGCTACACCTTC. This gives the protein CASSPSGQAFYGYTF.

This clonotype was seen many times. This rearrangement joins TRBV11-2 to TRBJ1-6; the match to TRBD1 covers 7 bases. V lost 6 bases and J lost 7; bases outside the gene matches: 6. The germline V gene encodes CDR1 SGHAT and CDR2 FQNNGV. The CDR3 runs to 14 residues. This chain's CDR3 is CASRAGGRNSPLHF. The CDR3 nucleotides are TGTGCCAGCAGGGCAGGGGGAAGAAATTCACCCCTCCACTTT.